The rows below give T cell receptor beta chains drawn from one sample of a study of chemoradiotherapy in HPV16-positive cancers. This table comes from immunoSEQ multiplex PCR, and its TCRdb copy is limited to in-frame clones, with some not included. The sample holds around 2,000 clones, less than 85% seen once. This material consisted of tumor tissue, taken from a patient who underwent chemoradiotherapy. The receptors derive from a human donor with HPV-associated anogenital cancer. CDR3s include the opening cysteine and the closing phenylalanine or tryptophan. The D gene is left open where the match is weak. Some rows mark clone size as missing; the rest say once, few, many or name a class of expanded clone.

v_gene: TRBV5-1; abundance: NA; j_gene: TRBJ1-1; d_gene: TRBD1; CDR3aa: CASSLTGTVNTEAFF; CDR3nt: TGCGCCAGCAGCTTGACCGGGACAGTGAACACTGAAGCTTTCTTT
v_gene: TRBV27; abundance: NA; j_gene: TRBJ2-3; d_gene: TRBD1; CDR3aa: CASSFKLDRGLPDTQYF; CDR3nt: TGTGCCAGCAGTTTCAAGCTCGACAGGGGGCTGCCAGATACGCAGTATTTT
v_gene: TRBV5-1; abundance: few; j_gene: TRBJ2-1; d_gene: NA; CDR3aa: CASSPRVGGLEQFF; CDR3nt: TGCGCCAGCAGCCCACGTGTCGGGGGGCTTGAGCAGTTCTTC
v_gene: TRBV12-5; abundance: NA; j_gene: TRBJ2-1; d_gene: NA; CDR3aa: CASVPGQGYNEQFF; CDR3nt: TGTGCTAGTGTTCCGGGACAAGGGTACAATGAGCAGTTCTTC
v_gene: TRBV9; abundance: NA; j_gene: TRBJ2-1; d_gene: TRBD2; CDR3aa: CASSPRVAGGYNEQFF; CDR3nt: TGTGCCAGCAGCCCCCGCGTTGCGGGAGGGTACAATGAGCAGTTCTTC
v_gene: TRBV16; abundance: NA; j_gene: TRBJ2-1; d_gene: NA; CDR3aa: CASSQFRGSYNEQFF; CDR3nt: TGTGCCAGCAGCCAATTTCGCGGCTCCTACAATGAGCAGTTCTTC
v_gene: TRBV28; abundance: NA; j_gene: TRBJ1-2; d_gene: NA; CDR3aa: CASGGAVMREGYTF; CDR3nt: TGTGCCAGCGGCGGGGCGGTCATGCGGGAAGGCTACACCTTC
v_gene: TRBV19; abundance: NA; j_gene: TRBJ1-5; d_gene: NA; CDR3aa: CASRGGGGNQPQHF; CDR3nt: TGTGCCAGTCGAGGCGGGGGAGGCAATCAGCCCCAGCATTTT
v_gene: TRBV5-1; abundance: NA; j_gene: TRBJ1-2; d_gene: NA; CDR3aa: CASSLPGTTRGYTF; CDR3nt: TGCGCCAGCAGCTTGCCGGGGACTACTCGGGGCTACACCTTC
v_gene: TRBV19; abundance: NA; j_gene: TRBJ1-5; d_gene: TRBD1; CDR3aa: CASTLTGGPNQPQHF; CDR3nt: TGTGCCAGTACCCTCACAGGGGGGCCCAATCAGCCCCAGCATTTT
v_gene: TRBV5-1; abundance: NA; j_gene: TRBJ2-7; d_gene: NA; CDR3aa: CASSWGDFSYEQYF; CDR3nt: TGCGCCAGCAGCTGGGGGGACTTTAGCTACGAGCAGTACTTC
v_gene: TRBV6-1; abundance: NA; j_gene: TRBJ2-1; d_gene: TRBD2; CDR3aa: CASSERGGGTYNEQFF; CDR3nt: TGTGCCAGCAGTGAAAGAGGCGGGGGGACTTACAATGAGCAGTTCTTC
v_gene: TRBV7-3; abundance: NA; j_gene: TRBJ2-1; d_gene: NA; CDR3aa: CASSLTFRRGPYNEQFF; CDR3nt: TGTGCCAGCAGCTTAACGTTCCGCAGGGGACCCTACAATGAGCAGTTCTTC
v_gene: TRBV19; abundance: NA; j_gene: TRBJ2-7; d_gene: TRBD2; CDR3aa: CASSIQAGGFYEQYF; CDR3nt: TGTGCCAGTAGTATTCAGGCGGGAGGTTTCTACGAGCAGTACTTC
v_gene: TRBV10-3; abundance: once; j_gene: TRBJ2-1; d_gene: NA; CDR3aa: CAIRGYNEQFF; CDR3nt: TGTGCCATCAGGGGATACAATGAGCAGTTCTTC
v_gene: TRBV4-2; abundance: NA; j_gene: TRBJ1-4; d_gene: TRBD1; CDR3aa: CASSLAPQGTTNEKLFF; CDR3nt: TGTGCCAGCAGCCTGGCCCCACAGGGGACAACTAATGAAAAACTGTTTTTT
v_gene: TRBV18; abundance: NA; j_gene: TRBJ2-5; d_gene: NA; CDR3aa: CASSPPRGREYQETQYF; CDR3nt: TGTGCCAGCTCACCACCCCGCGGCCGGGAGTACCAAGAGACCCAGTACTTC
v_gene: TRBV18; abundance: NA; j_gene: TRBJ2-1; d_gene: TRBD2; CDR3aa: CASSEGLAGGNEQFF; CDR3nt: TGTGCCAGCTCCGAGGGACTAGCGGGAGGGAATGAGCAGTTCTTC
v_gene: TRBV6-1; abundance: NA; j_gene: TRBJ2-3; d_gene: NA; CDR3aa: CASSERGAGDTQYF; CDR3nt: TGTGCCAGCAGTGAACGTGGGGCTGGGGATACGCAGTATTTT
v_gene: TRBV4-2; abundance: NA; j_gene: TRBJ2-7; d_gene: TRBD2; CDR3aa: CASSQAPLAGGPGYEQYF; CDR3nt: TGTGCCAGCAGCCAAGCCCCCTTAGCGGGAGGGCCGGGCTACGAGCAGTACTTC
v_gene: TRBV5-5; abundance: NA; j_gene: TRBJ1-5; d_gene: NA; CDR3aa: CASSSFRDIIAQPQHF; CDR3nt: TGTGCCAGCAGCTCCTTCCGGGACATAATTGCTCAGCCCCAGCATTTT
v_gene: TRBV11-2; abundance: NA; j_gene: TRBJ2-2; d_gene: TRBD2; CDR3aa: CASSEMGLAGLNTGELFF; CDR3nt: TGTGCCAGCAGCGAAATGGGACTAGCGGGATTAAACACCGGGGAGCTGTTTTTT
v_gene: TRBV14; abundance: NA; j_gene: TRBJ1-5; d_gene: NA; CDR3aa: CASSQGSAQPQHF; CDR3nt: TGTGCCAGCAGCCAAGGTAGTGCTCAGCCCCAGCATTTT
v_gene: TRBV9; abundance: NA; j_gene: TRBJ1-3; d_gene: NA; CDR3aa: CASSVYPGARGNTIYF; CDR3nt: TGTGCCAGCAGCGTATATCCGGGGGCGCGAGGAAACACCATATATTTT
v_gene: TRBV7-9; abundance: NA; j_gene: TRBJ2-1; d_gene: TRBD2; CDR3aa: CASSPTAGENEQFF; CDR3nt: TGTGCCAGCAGCCCCACGGCGGGGGAAAATGAGCAGTTCTTC
v_gene: TRBV9; abundance: NA; j_gene: TRBJ2-3; d_gene: TRBD2; CDR3aa: CASSVGSGTDTQYF; CDR3nt: TGTGCCAGCAGCGTAGGTAGCGGGACAGATACGCAGTATTTT
v_gene: TRBV5-6; abundance: NA; j_gene: TRBJ1-4; d_gene: NA; CDR3aa: CASSSDLRRGNEKLFF; CDR3nt: TGTGCCAGCAGCTCCGATCTCAGGAGGGGTAATGAAAAACTGTTTTTT
v_gene: TRBV6-1; abundance: NA; j_gene: TRBJ2-7; d_gene: TRBD2; CDR3aa: CASSERVAGPYEQYF; CDR3nt: TGTGCCAGCAGTGAAAGGGTAGCGGGTCCCTACGAGCAGTACTTC
v_gene: TRBV29-1; abundance: NA; j_gene: TRBJ2-6; d_gene: NA; CDR3aa: CSVRNGLIQSRANVLTF; CDR3nt: TGCAGCGTTAGAAACGGACTAATACAAAGTCGGGCCAACGTCCTGACTTTC
v_gene: TRBV16; abundance: once; j_gene: TRBJ2-6; d_gene: NA; CDR3aa: CASSRAGANVLTF; CDR3nt: TGTGCCAGCAGTCGGGCTGGGGCCAACGTCCTGACTTTC
v_gene: TRBV7-2; abundance: NA; j_gene: TRBJ1-3; d_gene: NA; CDR3aa: CASSLGQASSGNTIYF; CDR3nt: TGTGCCAGCAGCTTGGGGCAGGCGAGCTCTGGAAACACCATATATTTT
v_gene: TRBV5-6; abundance: NA; j_gene: TRBJ2-1; d_gene: NA; CDR3aa: CASSIGSSYNEQFF; CDR3nt: TGTGCCAGCAGCATCGGTAGCTCCTACAATGAGCAGTTCTTC
v_gene: TRBV27; abundance: NA; j_gene: TRBJ2-7; d_gene: NA; CDR3aa: CASSSRGGPYEQYF; CDR3nt: TGTGCCAGCAGTTCTCGAGGGGGACCCTACGAGCAGTACTTC
v_gene: TRBV30; abundance: NA; j_gene: TRBJ2-2; d_gene: NA; CDR3aa: CAWSDQVWELFF; CDR3nt: TGTGCCTGGAGTGACCAGGTCTGGGAGCTGTTTTTT
v_gene: TRBV6-1; abundance: NA; j_gene: TRBJ2-7; d_gene: NA; CDR3aa: CASSEWKGSSYEQYF; CDR3nt: TGTGCCAGCAGTGAATGGAAGGGAAGCTCCTACGAGCAGTACTTC
v_gene: TRBV6-5; abundance: few; j_gene: TRBJ2-1; d_gene: TRBD1; CDR3aa: CASSRSGTGGSEQFF; CDR3nt: TGTGCCAGCAGTCGGTCCGGGACAGGGGGCAGTGAGCAGTTCTTC
v_gene: TRBV4-3; abundance: NA; j_gene: TRBJ2-3; d_gene: TRBD2; CDR3aa: CASSPGLAGARTDTQYF; CDR3nt: TGCGCCAGCAGCCCGGGACTAGCGGGGGCGCGCACAGATACGCAGTATTTT
v_gene: TRBV4-1; abundance: NA; j_gene: TRBJ2-6; d_gene: NA; CDR3aa: CASQRVQDSGANVLTF; CDR3nt: TGCGCCAGCCAGAGGGTCCAGGACTCTGGGGCCAACGTCCTGACTTTC
v_gene: TRBV5-1; abundance: NA; j_gene: TRBJ1-2; d_gene: NA; CDR3aa: CASSSDTFGYTF; CDR3nt: TGCGCCAGCAGTTCAGATACGTTCGGCTACACCTTC
v_gene: TRBV5-1; abundance: NA; j_gene: TRBJ2-7; d_gene: NA; CDR3aa: CASSLVLDYEQYF; CDR3nt: TGCGCCAGCAGCTTGGTTTTGGACTACGAGCAGTACTTC
v_gene: TRBV7-3; abundance: NA; j_gene: TRBJ2-2; d_gene: TRBD1; CDR3aa: CASSPMGQGGTGELFF; CDR3nt: TGTGCCAGCAGCCCCATGGGACAGGGCGGCACCGGGGAGCTGTTTTTT
v_gene: TRBV7-8; abundance: NA; j_gene: TRBJ1-2; d_gene: NA; CDR3aa: CASSPSPRRAAYGYTF; CDR3nt: TGTGCCAGCAGCCCAAGTCCCCGGCGGGCAGCCTATGGCTACACCTTC
v_gene: TRBV1; abundance: NA; j_gene: TRBJ2-7; d_gene: NA; CDR3aa: CTSSHPSGTTSYEQYF; CDR3nt: TGCACCAGCAGCCACCCCAGCGGGACGACCTCCTACGAGCAGTACTTC
v_gene: TRBV9; abundance: NA; j_gene: TRBJ2-1; d_gene: NA; CDR3aa: CASSVATSYNEQFF; CDR3nt: TGTGCCAGCAGCGTTGCGACTAGTTACAATGAGCAGTTCTTC
v_gene: TRBV28; abundance: NA; j_gene: TRBJ2-1; d_gene: TRBD2; CDR3aa: CASRGLAEVGEQFF; CDR3nt: TGTGCCAGCAGGGGACTAGCGGAAGTGGGTGAGCAGTTCTTC
v_gene: TRBV5-4; abundance: NA; j_gene: TRBJ2-3; d_gene: TRBD2; CDR3aa: CASRSNIAGGGDTQYF; CDR3nt: TGTGCCAGCAGATCGAATATAGCGGGAGGGGGGGATACGCAGTATTTT